This T cell receptor beta chain was retrieved from a study of CD8 T cells in ankylosing spondylitis. General study points: For ankylosing spondylitis blood, a TCR beta motif of about 8 highly homologous variants appeared characteristic. Those disease-linked clones were CD8+; they were also relatively rare in peripheral blood. Disease-linked clones reportedly showed significant enrichment in matched ankylosing spondylitis synovial fluid.

Turning to this clonotype: Its antigen remains unidentified.

This CDR3 has 14 residues. Germline CDR1 SGHVS, CDR2 FQNEAQ. The germline V and J ends were trimmed by 1 base and 5 bases, with 12 bases remaining between them. Quantitative 5'-RACE with molecular barcodes generated TCR beta libraries. TCRdb processed the 5' RACE reads anew with MiXCR; each CDR3 protein has one entry. The table has more than 600,000 distinct CDR3 sequences, around 19% seen once. The material sequenced was blood, either unsorted or a sorted T cell fraction (not recorded which). This sequence originates from a male donor with ankylosing spondylitis. The chain employs TRBV7-8 and TRBJ2-7, with no clear D. This chain's CDR3 is CASSLVAGINEQYF. DNA for the CDR3: TGTGCCAGCAGCTTAGTAGCAGGTATCAACGAGCAGTACTTC.